This T cell receptor (beta chain) comes out of a study of cytomegalovirus exposure and HLA in healthy donors. Study conclusions and caveats: Analysis was carried out at a later point, and it linked a missense DCLRE1C variant to TCR beta V- and J-gene trimming. Earlier results showed most TCR beta V segments being productive about 90% or about 30% of the time. Most TCR sequences were rare, but some public TCRs occurred in many donors. Later analysis indicated greater clonal expansion among HLA-associated TCR beta chains than among equally common other chains.

The primer mix had 60 Vbeta and 13 Jbeta primers. Clones were sequenced by immunoSEQ multiplex PCR, and TCRdb holds only the in-frame ones, with some missing. The sample has more than 100,000 clones, about 73% seen once. This clone appeared a few times. What it recognizes is unknown. Germline CDR1 reads DFQATT; CDR2 reads SNEGSKA (reference sequence). This CDR3 has 11 amino acids. V lost 3 bases and J 8 bases, leaving 10 bases between the germline ends. Sequences were obtained from PBMCs. This TCR derives from a woman aged 25 to 39 in good health and CMV-seropositive. The genes are TRBV20-1 and TRBJ1-1, with D uncertain. CDR3 amino acids: CSASFPGEAFF. CDR3 nucleotide sequence: TGCAGTGCTAGCTTCCCGGGGGAAGCTTTCTTT.